Shown below are 28 T cell receptor beta chains from a single sample sequenced in a study of cytomegalovirus exposure and HLA in healthy donors. 13 Jbeta primers and 60 Vbeta primers were used for the PCR. Clones were sequenced by immunoSEQ multiplex PCR, and TCRdb holds only the in-frame ones, with some missing. The table lists approximately 170,000 clones, about 77% of them singletons. The sequenced sample was PBMCs. The receptors derive from a man under 40 in good health and CMV-seropositive.

The count of this clone is one. The chain couples TRBV7-9 to TRBJ2-3; 16 positions match TRBD2. Trimming at V came to 5 bases and at J to 4 bases, leaving 9 bases not matched to a gene. The CDR3 loop spans 18 amino acids. Germline V gives CDR1 SEHNR, CDR2 FQNEAQ (reference sequence). CDR3 residues: CASSRGTGTSGGADTQYF. CDR3 DNA sequence: TGTGCCAGCAGCAGGGGGACCGGGACTAGCGGGGGGGCAGATACGCAGTATTTT.

This clone occurred a few times. V and J are TRBV10-3 and TRBJ1-1; D unresolved. Trimming left V 6 bases short and J 4 bases short, with 9 bases between. The CDR3 contains 12 residues. Germline V gene sequence: CDR1 ENHRY, CDR2 SYGVKD. This chain's CDR3 is CAIRGTATEAFF. In DNA, the CDR3 is TGTGCCATCAGGGGTACAGCCACTGAAGCTTTCTTT.

This clone was picked up one time. This chain connects TRBV20-1 to TRBJ2-7; no firm D call. The CDR3 runs to 11 residues. Trimming removed 1 base from V and 7 bases from J, with 8 bases in between. Per the germline V gene, CDR1 is DFQATT and CDR2 is SNEGSKA (reference sequence). For the CDR3, the DNA is TGCAGTGCTAGAGCAAGTGCGGAGCAGTACTTC. Its protein is CSARASAEQYF.

The chain uses TRBV7-2 and TRBJ1-3; D ambiguous. CDR1 SGHTA and CDR2 FQGNSA come from the germline V gene. The CDR3 loop spans 16 amino acids. Trimming left V 1 base short and J 2 bases short, with 12 bases between. The DNA of the CDR3 is TGTGCCAGCAGCTTAGTAGCGACGGGTCCTGGAAACACCATATATTTT. It yields the protein CASSLVATGPGNTIYF.

This clone was picked up one time. The chain joins TRBV14 to TRBJ1-2; TRBD1 aligns across 9 bases. Germline trimming cut 4 bases from V and 2 bases from J; bases unmatched to any gene: 5. CDR1 is SGHDN and CDR2 is FVKESK in the germline V gene. The CDR3 has 15 residues. The CDR3 reads CASSPRTGANYGYTF. The CDR3 region has the DNA TGTGCCAGCAGCCCCCGGACAGGGGCCAACTATGGCTACACCTTC.

The V call is TRBV18, the J call TRBJ2-1; TRBD1 matches 7 bases. Germline V CDR1 and CDR2: KGHSH, LQKENI. The CDR3 spans 17 residues. Trimming removed 3 bases from V and 6 bases from J; junction bases left unmatched: 14. This CDR3 reads CASSPGLRGRIPNEQFF. The CDR3, as DNA: TGTGCCAGCTCACCCGGATTGAGGGGGCGAATCCCCAATGAGCAGTTCTTC.

The rearrangement links TRBV7-2 to TRBJ2-7; D possibly corresponds to TRBD1 (6 bases). The CDR3 extends over 15 amino acids. V shed 5 bases and J shed 4 bases, with 18 bases lying between them. The germline V gene has CDR1 SGHTA and CDR2 FQGNSA. The CDR3 nucleotides are TGTGCCAGCAGCCCCAGGTCTGGGGGCAGATACGAGCAGTACTTC. Its translation: CASSPRSGGRYEQYF.

The chain couples TRBV7-9 to TRBJ2-1, with 8 bases identical to TRBD2. J gave up 4 bases and V 6 bases, and 8 bases lay outside the gene matches. Germline assignment: CDR1 SEHNR and CDR2 FQNEAQ (reference sequence). The CDR3 extends over 15 amino acids. The CDR3 DNA reads TGTGCCAGCAGTACGGCTAGCGGGCGTTACAATGAGCAGTTCTTC. Its protein product is CASSTASGRYNEQFF.

Only one count was recorded for this clone. This chain connects TRBV6-9 to TRBJ2-2, with a possible D match to TRBD2 (6 bases). Germline V CDR1 and CDR2: MNHGY, SVAAGI. The germline V and J ends were trimmed by 6 bases and 6 bases, with 14 bases remaining between them. The CDR3 is 14 amino acids. CDR3 sequence reads: CASSPSAGPGELFF. CDR3 coding DNA: TGTGCCAGCAGCCCTTCTGCGGGACCCGGGGAGCTGTTTTTT.

The V gene is TRBV4-3, the J gene TRBJ2-7; D may be TRBD1 (5 bases). The V end was cut by 0 bases, the J end by 3 bases, with 12 bases between. CDR1 is LGHNA, CDR2 YSLEER, per germline. The CDR3 contains 15 residues. The CDR3 region has the DNA TGCGCCAGCAGCCAAGAACAGGAGTCAATCTACGAGCAGTACTTC. It encodes CASSQEQESIYEQYF.

CDR3 amino acids: CAWATGRNQPQHF. CDR3 DNA sequence: TGTGCCTGGGCGACAGGACGCAATCAGCCCCAGCATTTT. The chain is built from TRBV30 and TRBJ1-5; maybe TRBD1 (6 bases). V was trimmed by 5 bases and J by 2 bases, leaving 10 bases between them. This CDR3 has 13 amino acids. Germline values: CDR1 GTSNPN, CDR2 SVGIG (reference sequence).

V usage is TRBV18 and J usage is TRBJ2-5; perhaps TRBD1 as D (5 bases). Germline values: CDR1 KGHSH, CDR2 LQKENI. This CDR3 spans 12 amino acids. Trimming left V 1 base short and J 7 bases short, with 7 bases between. The CDR3 sequence is CASSPQQGTQYF. In DNA form, the CDR3 reads TGTGCCAGCTCACCACAGCAGGGGACCCAGTACTTC.

The V and J genes are TRBV9 and TRBJ2-1, with 8 positions matching TRBD2. V was pared by 0 bases and J by 5 bases, with 4 bases of the junction left unmatched. The CDR3 loop spans 15 amino acids. The germline V gene encodes CDR1 SGDLS and CDR2 YYNGEE. The CDR3 is CASSVDSGIHNEQFF. The CDR3 DNA reads as TGTGCCAGCAGCGTAGATAGCGGGATCCACAATGAGCAGTTCTTC.

With regard to this clone: The same CDR3 can be traced to other DNA sequences in this sample. Written as DNA, the CDR3 is TGCGCCAGCAGCTCAGGACAGGGGGGGGAGACCCAGTACTTC. Its translation: CASSSGQGGETQYF. The rearrangement links TRBV5-1 to TRBJ2-5; 10 bases are a match to TRBD1. From germline, CDR1 is SGHRS and CDR2 YFSETQ. CDR3 length: 14 residues. Trimming at V came to 3 bases and at J to 5 bases, leaving 4 bases not matched to a gene.

The gene calls are TRBV30 and TRBJ2-7; 8 nucleotides align to TRBD1. This CDR3 contains 16 residues. Trimming at V came to 1 base and at J to 1 base, leaving 9 bases not matched to a gene. Per germline, CDR1 GTSNPN and CDR2 SVGIG (reference sequence). For the CDR3, the DNA is TGTGCCTGGAGTGAGGGACCCGGGACAGGATCCTACGAGCAGTACTTC. Translation gives CAWSEGPGTGSYEQYF.

This chain joins TRBV5-1 and TRBJ2-5; D is uncertain. The ends were cut back, 0 bases at V and 1 base at J, with 7 bases in the middle. This CDR3 has 14 amino acids. Germline lookup yields CDR1 SGHRS and CDR2 YFSETQ. CDR3 amino acids: CASSLGSPQETQYF. Here the CDR3 DNA reads TGCGCCAGCAGCTTGGGTAGCCCCCAAGAGACCCAGTACTTC.

The gene calls are TRBV27 and TRBJ2-5; 12 bases line up with TRBD2. The DNA end favors TRBJ2-7, so the J call may be wrong. This CDR3 is built from 16 residues. CDR1 MNHEY and CDR2 SMNVEV come from the germline V gene (reference sequence). The CDR3 loop reads CASSLTSGRSSYEQYF. CDR3 sequence (DNA): TGTGCCAGCAGTTTAACTAGCGGGAGGTCGTCCTACGAGCAGTACTTC.

CDR3 loop: CASSSVGGTGTYEQYF. CDR3 nucleotide sequence: TGTGCCAGCAGCTCCGTAGGCGGGACAGGGACCTACGAGCAGTACTTC. The chain uses TRBV5-5 and TRBJ2-7; 9 nucleotides align to TRBD1. The CDR3 spans 16 residues. Germline CDR1 reads SGHKS; CDR2 reads YYEKEE (reference sequence). V lost 3 bases, J lost 2 bases, and 9 bases stayed unmatched.

This sequence joins TRBV7-9 and TRBJ1-5; possibly TRBD1 for D (6 bases). CDR1 and CDR2 (germline): SEHNR, FQNEAQ (reference sequence). Trimming left V 5 bases short and J 2 bases short, with 13 bases between. CDR3 size: 15 residues. The CDR3 DNA sequence: TGTGCCAGCAGCCCCACAGGGCCGGGCAATCAGCCCCAGCATTTT. Its protein is CASSPTGPGNQPQHF.

This chain links TRBV9 with TRBJ2-7; 8 bases map to TRBD1. Germline values: CDR1 SGDLS, CDR2 YYNGEE. Trimming at V came to 0 bases and at J to 3 bases, leaving 5 bases not matched to a gene. CDR3 length: 15 residues. The CDR3 DNA follows: TGTGCCAGCAGCGTAGCGGGGACAGGCTACTACGAGCAGTACTTC. Amino acid sequence: CASSVAGTGYYEQYF. Supplemented by reference TRBV9 and TRBJ2-7, the full variable domain reads DSGVTQTPKHLITATGQRVTLRCSPRSGDLSVYWYQQSLDQGLQFLIQYYNGEERAKGNILERFSAQQFPDLHSELNLSSLELGDSALYFCASSVAGTGYYEQYFGPGTRLTVT.

This clone was recorded once. This chain's CDR3 is CASSPNRGYGYTF. DNA for the CDR3: TGTGCCAGCAGCCCAAACAGGGGCTATGGCTACACCTTC. The chain uses TRBV27 and TRBJ1-2, with 7 nucleotides matching TRBD1. The junction had 5 bases not matched to a gene; V was cut back by 6 bases and J by 4 bases. Per the germline V gene, CDR1 is MNHEY and CDR2 is SMNVEV (reference sequence). CDR3 length: 13 residues.

The chain carries TRBV9 and TRBJ1-5; D gene ambiguous. Trimming took off 7 bases at V and 2 bases at J, with 10 bases between the two ends. Germline V gene lookup returns CDR1 SGDLS and CDR2 YYNGEE. The CDR3 spans 13 residues. CDR3 region: CASSREGNQPQHF. CDR3 coding DNA: TGTGCCAGCTCCCGGGAGGGCAATCAGCCCCAGCATTTT. The whole variable domain, filled in from reference TRBV9 and TRBJ1-5, reads DSGVTQTPKHLITATGQRVTLRCSPRSGDLSVYWYQQSLDQGLQFLIQYYNGEERAKGNILERFSAQQFPDLHSELNLSSLELGDSALYFCASSREGNQPQHFGDGTRLSIL.

The chain is built from TRBV9 and TRBJ1-1, with D possibly being TRBD1 (6 bases). Germline V CDR1 and CDR2: SGDLS, YYNGEE. This CDR3 is built from 19 residues. The germline V and J ends were trimmed by 4 bases and 0 bases, with 25 bases remaining between them. The CDR3 spells CASSRAGGGGYRMNTEAFF. The DNA of the CDR3 is TGTGCCAGCAGCCGCGCGGGGGGAGGGGGTTACCGCATGAACACTGAAGCTTTCTTT.

The chain carries TRBV9 and TRBJ2-3, with 8 bases aligning to TRBD2. This CDR3 is 15 amino acids long. CDR1 and CDR2 from the germline V gene are SGDLS and YYNGEE. V lost 2 bases, J lost 0 bases, and 2 bases stayed unmatched. In nucleotides, the CDR3 is TGTGCCAGCAGCGTGACTAGCGTCAGCACAGATACGCAGTATTTT. Its protein is CASSVTSVSTDTQYF. The variable domain in full, completed from reference TRBV9 and TRBJ2-3, reads DSGVTQTPKHLITATGQRVTLRCSPRSGDLSVYWYQQSLDQGLQFLIQYYNGEERAKGNILERFSAQQFPDLHSELNLSSLELGDSALYFCASSVTSVSTDTQYFGPGTRLTVL.

The chain recombines TRBV27 with TRBJ2-7; TRBD1 agrees at 10 bases. The CDR3 sequence is 14 residues long. Unmatched junction bases numbered 4, after V lost 5 bases and J lost 3 bases. The germline gives CDR1 MNHEY, CDR2 SMNVEV (reference sequence). The CDR3 sequence: CASSPRTGGYEQYF. The DNA for the CDR3 is TGTGCCAGCAGTCCAAGGACAGGGGGCTACGAGCAGTACTTC.

The chain carries TRBV28 and TRBJ1-2; D perhaps matches TRBD1 (6 bases). Germline V gene sequence: CDR1 MDHEN, CDR2 SYDVKM. The CDR3 covers 15 residues. With 4 bases removed from V and 4 bases from J, the gap between germline ends came to 16 bases. CDR3 bases: TGTGCCAGCAGTTCCACAGGGCAGGAAGGCTATGGCTACACCTTC. Its protein product is CASSSTGQEGYGYTF.

The rearrangement joins TRBV30 to TRBJ2-2; D is possibly TRBD1 (6 bases). This CDR3 comprises 14 residues. Looked up from germline, CDR1 is GTSNPN and CDR2 is SVGIG (reference sequence). V lost 3 bases and J lost 3, with 11 bases in between. CDR3 coding DNA: TGTGCCTGGAGGCTGGACAGATACACCGGGGAGCTGTTTTTT. Its protein product is CAWRLDRYTGELFF.

Concerning this clone: This specimen includes other DNA sequences encoding the same CDR3. The chain recombines TRBV7-9 with TRBJ2-1, with 8 positions matching TRBD1. V dropped 1 base and J dropped 7; count of bases not matched to a gene: 0. The germline CDR1 and CDR2 sequences are SEHNR and FQNEAQ (reference sequence). This CDR3 region has 13 residues. DNA for the CDR3: TGTGCCAGCAGCTTAGGGACAGGGAATGAGCAGTTCTTC. Residues: CASSLGTGNEQFF.